This TCR beta chain was sequenced in a study of blood T cell repertoires in COVID-19. All enrollees were about 18 to 89 years old and from about 24 US areas. Clinical history as reported by participants underpinned cohort assignment. Each exposed participant met a COVID-19 case in the 2 weeks preceding study entry. Authors' data handling: Amplification of reference gene primers provided the estimated nucleated cell counts. TCRdb's table, derived via immunoSEQ multiplex PCR, lists solely in-frame clones and lacks some. The DNA gave D and trimming, while V, J and clone size come from that table. The data hold some 180,000 clones, with 84% observed a single time. Losses at the gene ends were 2 bases for V and 1 base for J; bases not matched to a gene: 6. The germline CDR1 and CDR2 sequences are SGHDT and YYEEEE. The CDR3 has 16 amino acids.

The chain recombines TRBV5-6 with TRBJ1-2; 9 nucleotides match TRBD1. This receptor was obtained from a woman between 25 and 40 years old who had been exposed to COVID-19. The sample comprised PBMCs or T cells enriched from blood (not recorded which). Here the CDR3 reads CASSLYRGPINYGYTF. DNA for the CDR3: TGTGCCAGCAGCTTATACAGGGGGCCGATTAACTATGGCTACACCTTC. The full variable domain, its missing parts supplied by reference TRBV5-6 and TRBJ1-2, is DAGVTQSPTHLIKTRGQQVTLRCSPKSGHDTVSWYQQALGQGPQFIFQYYEEEERQRGNFPDRFSGHQFPNYSSELNVNALLLGDSALYLCASSLYRGPINYGYTFGSGTRLTVV.